Listed here is a single TCR beta chain. The CDR3 length is 15 residues. V was pared by 4 bases and J by 7 bases, with 8 bases of the junction left unmatched. Germline V lookup: CDR1 MNHEY, CDR2 SMNVEV (reference sequence). The data belong to a study of cytomegalovirus exposure and HLA in healthy donors. PCR involved 60 Vbeta and 13 Jbeta primers. Clones were sequenced by immunoSEQ multiplex PCR, and TCRdb holds only the in-frame ones, with some missing. The sample holds about 200,000 clones, around 79% seen once. The clonotype originates from a woman in her 30s in good health and CMV-seropositive. The sequenced sample was PBMCs. The gene calls are TRBV27 and TRBJ1-4, with TRBD1 identical over 8 bases. CDR3 sequence reads: CASSSLRGPSEKLFF. CDR3 coding DNA: TGTGCCAGCAGTTCCCTCAGGGGGCCGAGTGAAAAACTGTTTTTT.